This T cell receptor beta chain was identified during a study of blood T cell repertoires in COVID-19. The overall study: Spain, Italy and the United States supplied samples that represented acute and convalescent COVID-19.

Participant age was roughly 18 to 100 years, and participants resided in roughly 25 US areas. Repertoires were generated with immunoSEQ multiplex PCR, while TCRdb's copy carries only in-frame clones and drops some. The table lists around 400,000 clones, less than 90% of them singletons. V was cut by 3 bases and J by 5 bases, with 13 bases left in between. Germline loops: CDR1 KGHSH, CDR2 LQKENI. The CDR3 totals 15 residues. The V call is TRBV18, the J call TRBJ2-2; D is perhaps TRBD1 (5 bases). The specimen was PBMCs or T cells enriched from blood (not recorded which). This clonotype was sampled from a woman between 50 and 59 years old who had recovered from COVID-19. CDR3 in amino acids: CASSPGHLGTGELFF. The CDR3 nucleotides are TGTGCCAGCTCACCTGGACACCTGGGAACCGGGGAGCTGTTTTTT.